This TCR beta chain was identified during a study of long-term antiretroviral therapy in people with HIV. Run at survey level, the immunoSEQ assay was version v3.0. The repertoire was sequenced with immunoSEQ multiplex PCR; TCRdb's copy has only in-frame clones and lacks some. The top ten clones hold around 4.2% of a sample with around 28,000 clones, roughly 90% of them seen once. Trimming cost V 2 bases and J 0 bases; bases outside gene matches: 2. From germline, CDR1 is SGHKS and CDR2 YYEKEE (reference sequence). There are 14 residues in the CDR3. Treatment for every participant with HIV took place in the United States. Study-wide findings and caveats: Control repertoires displayed wider CDR3 length ranges than the HIV repertoires.

Notes on this clone: Its antigen is as yet unknown.

The sequence derives from a man aged 18 to 35 with HIV. The starting material was unsorted PBMCs, obtained 3.1 years after starting antiretroviral therapy. The J gene is TRBJ2-7, the V gene TRBV5-5; 7 bases are shared with TRBD2. CDR3 loop: CASSLGGSSYEQYF. The CDR3 region has the DNA TGTGCCAGCAGCTTAGGCGGGAGCTCCTACGAGCAGTACTTC.